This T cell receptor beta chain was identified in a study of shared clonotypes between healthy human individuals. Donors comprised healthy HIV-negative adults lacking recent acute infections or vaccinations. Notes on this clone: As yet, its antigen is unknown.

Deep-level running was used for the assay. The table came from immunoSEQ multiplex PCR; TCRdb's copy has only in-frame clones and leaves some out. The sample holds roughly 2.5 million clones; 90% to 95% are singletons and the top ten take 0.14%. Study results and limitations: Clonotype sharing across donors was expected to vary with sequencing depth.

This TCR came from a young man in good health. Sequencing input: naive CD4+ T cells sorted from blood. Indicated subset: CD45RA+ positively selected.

The CDR3 DNA reads TGCGCCAGCAGCCAAGAAGGGGGTTCGGGCAATCAGCCCCAGCATTTT. As protein: CASSQEGGSGNQPQHF. The chain combines TRBV4-1 with TRBJ1-5, with D maybe TRBD1 (6 bases). V shed 0 bases and J shed 2 bases, with 11 bases lying between them. There are 16 residues in the CDR3. Germline CDR1 is MGHRA and CDR2 is YSYEKL.